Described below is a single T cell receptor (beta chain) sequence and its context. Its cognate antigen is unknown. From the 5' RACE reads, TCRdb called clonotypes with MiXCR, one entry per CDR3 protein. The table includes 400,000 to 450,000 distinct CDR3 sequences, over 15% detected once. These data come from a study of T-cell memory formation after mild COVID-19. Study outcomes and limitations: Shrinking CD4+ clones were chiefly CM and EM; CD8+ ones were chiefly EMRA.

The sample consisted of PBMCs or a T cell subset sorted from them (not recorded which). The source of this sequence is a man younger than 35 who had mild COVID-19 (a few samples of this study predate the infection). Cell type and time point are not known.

CDR3 DNA: TGTGCCAGCAGCTTACACCCCCCGGGGGGGAACACTGAAGCTTTCTTT. It codes for CASSLHPPGGNTEAFF. The chain has TRBV7-2 and TRBJ1-1, with a tentative D call TRBD1 (5 bases). Deletions cut 2 bases from V and 1 base from J, with 14 bases between. The CDR3 extends over 16 amino acids. From germline, CDR1 is SGHTA and CDR2 FQGNSA.